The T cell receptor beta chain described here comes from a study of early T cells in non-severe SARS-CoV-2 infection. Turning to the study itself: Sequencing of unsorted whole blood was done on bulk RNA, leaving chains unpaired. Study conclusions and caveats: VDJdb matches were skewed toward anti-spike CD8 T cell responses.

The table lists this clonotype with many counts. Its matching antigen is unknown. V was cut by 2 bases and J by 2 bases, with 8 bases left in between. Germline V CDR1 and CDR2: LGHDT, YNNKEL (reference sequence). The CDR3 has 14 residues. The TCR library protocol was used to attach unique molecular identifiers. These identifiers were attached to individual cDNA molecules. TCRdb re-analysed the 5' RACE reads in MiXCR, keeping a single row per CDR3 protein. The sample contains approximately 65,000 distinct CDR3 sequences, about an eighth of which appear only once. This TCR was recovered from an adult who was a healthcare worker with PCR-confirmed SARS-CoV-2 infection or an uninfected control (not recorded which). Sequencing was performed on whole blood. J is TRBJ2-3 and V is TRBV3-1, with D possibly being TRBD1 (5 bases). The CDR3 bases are TGTGCCAGCAGCCAATGGACAAACACAGATACGCAGTATTTT. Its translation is CASSQWTNTDTQYF.